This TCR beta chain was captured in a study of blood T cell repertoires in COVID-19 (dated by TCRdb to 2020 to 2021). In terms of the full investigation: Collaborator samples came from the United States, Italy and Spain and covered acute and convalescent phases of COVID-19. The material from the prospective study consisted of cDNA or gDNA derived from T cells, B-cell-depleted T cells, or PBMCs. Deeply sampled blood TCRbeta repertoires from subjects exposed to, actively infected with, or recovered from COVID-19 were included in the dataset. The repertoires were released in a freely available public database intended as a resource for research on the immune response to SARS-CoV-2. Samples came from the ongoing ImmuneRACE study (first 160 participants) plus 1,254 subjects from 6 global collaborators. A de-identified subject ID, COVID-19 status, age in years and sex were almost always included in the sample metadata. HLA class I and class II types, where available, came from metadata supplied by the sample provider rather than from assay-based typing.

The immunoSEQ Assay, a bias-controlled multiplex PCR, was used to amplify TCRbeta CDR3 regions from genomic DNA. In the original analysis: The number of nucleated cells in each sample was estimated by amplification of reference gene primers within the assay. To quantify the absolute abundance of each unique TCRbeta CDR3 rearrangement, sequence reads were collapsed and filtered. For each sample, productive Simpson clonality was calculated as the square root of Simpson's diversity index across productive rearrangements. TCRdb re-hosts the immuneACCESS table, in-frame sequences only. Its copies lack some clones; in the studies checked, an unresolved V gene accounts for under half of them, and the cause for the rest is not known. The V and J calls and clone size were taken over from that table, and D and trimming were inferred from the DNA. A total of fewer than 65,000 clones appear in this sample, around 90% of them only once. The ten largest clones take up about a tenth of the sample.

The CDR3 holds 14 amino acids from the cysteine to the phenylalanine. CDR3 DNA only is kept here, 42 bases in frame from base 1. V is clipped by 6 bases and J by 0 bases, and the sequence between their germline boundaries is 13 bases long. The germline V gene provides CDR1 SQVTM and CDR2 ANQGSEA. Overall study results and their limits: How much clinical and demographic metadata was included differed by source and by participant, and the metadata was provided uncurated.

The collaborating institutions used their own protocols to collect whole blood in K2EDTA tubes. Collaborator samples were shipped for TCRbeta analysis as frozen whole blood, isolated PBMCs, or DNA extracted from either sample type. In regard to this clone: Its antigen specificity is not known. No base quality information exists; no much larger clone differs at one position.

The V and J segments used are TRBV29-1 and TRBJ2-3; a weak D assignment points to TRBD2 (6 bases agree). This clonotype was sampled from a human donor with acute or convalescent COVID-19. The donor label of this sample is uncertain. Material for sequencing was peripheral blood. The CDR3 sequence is CSVGGGGSTDTQYF. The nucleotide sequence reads TGCAGCGTCGGAGGTGGGGGGAGCACAGATACGCAGTATTTT.